The T cell receptor beta chain under discussion was sequenced for a study of identical twins. Study-wide results and caveats: Out-of-frame alpha sequences shared by twins were enriched for low generation probability.

TCRdb re-derived calls from the 5' RACE reads in MiXCR, one entry per CDR3 protein. The table lists just over 500,000 distinct CDR3 sequences, 20% to 25% of them singletons. Losses at the gene ends were 4 bases for V and 7 bases for J; bases not matched to a gene: 13. Germline CDR1 reads LGHNA; CDR2 reads YNFKEQ. CDR3 length: 18 amino acids. With respect to this clonotype: Antigen specificity is unknown.

This same sample was also taken into another study, of T cells expressing NK-cell markers. That work contributes: Restriction of sorting to alpha-beta TCR T cells was accomplished in several experiments using an anti-gamma-delta TCR antibody.

This clonotype was obtained from a woman under 30 in good health. The V gene is TRBV4-2, the J gene TRBJ2-2; TRBD1 aligns across 12 bases. Sequenced sample: CD4+ T cells sorted from blood. CDR3 region: CASSRIPGQGALSGELFF. In DNA, the CDR3 is TGTGCCAGCAGCCGAATCCCGGGACAGGGGGCCCTAAGCGGGGAGCTGTTTTTT.